The 6 T cell receptor beta chains given below trace back to one sample, sequenced in a study of blood T cells in healthy people across ages. The authors ran a second PCR of about 6 to 11 cycles using a sample-barcoded 5' primer and a J-beta primer mix. From the 5' RACE reads, TCRdb called clonotypes with MiXCR, one entry per CDR3 protein. Of about 1,500,000 distinct CDR3 sequences in the sample, around two fifths were seen once. Sequencing input: blood. These receptors all stem from a woman aged 18-30 years in good health.

This clonotype has just a few counts. The chain is built from TRBV29-1 and TRBJ2-1; D is perhaps TRBD1 (5 bases). Trimming left V 0 bases short and J 4 bases short, with 16 bases between. The length of the CDR3 is 16 residues. CDR1 and CDR2 (germline): SQVTM, ANQGSEA. CDR3 sequence: CSVEDQGTDLYNEQFF. In DNA form, the CDR3 reads TGCAGCGTTGAAGATCAGGGAACAGACCTTTACAATGAGCAGTTCTTC.

The J gene is TRBJ2-3, the V gene TRBV7-9; 14 nucleotides match TRBD2. The CDR3 covers 18 residues. Germline CDR1 reads SEHNR; CDR2 reads FQNEAQ (reference sequence). Unmatched junction bases numbered 18, after V lost 5 bases and J lost 11 bases. CDR3 amino acids: CASSPPPGLAGELNKQYF. CDR3 sequence (DNA): TGTGCCAGCAGCCCCCCCCCGGGACTAGCGGGAGAATTGAATAAGCAGTATTTT.

The chain links TRBV4-2 to TRBJ2-3; 9 bases match TRBD1. Germline trimming cut 0 bases from V and 9 bases from J; bases unmatched to any gene: 16. There are 18 residues in the CDR3. Germline CDR1 is LGHNA and CDR2 is YNFKEQ. The CDR3 nucleotides are TGTGCCAGCAGCCAAGACCGTTCGGGACAGGGATTTCCCGTGACGCAGTATTTT. This codes for CASSQDRSGQGFPVTQYF.

This clonotype was observed a few times. The rearrangement joins TRBV3-1 to TRBJ2-1, with D possibly being TRBD2 (5 bases). The germline gives CDR1 LGHDT, CDR2 YNNKEL (reference sequence). The CDR3 loop spans 12 amino acids. Trimming shortened V by 3 bases and J by 10 bases, and 10 bases separated the two germline ends. The CDR3 region is CASSHGLGEQFF. The DNA of the CDR3 is TGTGCCAGCAGCCATGGACTGGGGGAGCAGTTCTTC.

The gene calls are TRBV12-3 or TRBV12-4 and TRBJ1-6, with D uncertain. CDR3 size: 14 residues. V lost 5 bases, J lost 13 bases, and 18 bases lay in between. The CDR3 DNA reads TGTGCCAGCAGTCAAAGGACCCTCTTAGATCCCCTCCACTTT. The encoded protein is CASSQRTLLDPLHF.

J is TRBJ2-1 and V is TRBV28; D may correspond to TRBD1 or TRBD2 (5 bases each). Trimming removed 6 bases at V and 0 bases at J, with 15 bases between. Germline assignment: CDR1 MDHEN and CDR2 SYDVKM. The CDR3 extends over 16 amino acids. CDR3 residues: CASSPGLGGSYNEQFF. The CDR3 region has the DNA TGTGCCAGCAGCCCAGGCCTTGGGGGCTCCTACAATGAGCAGTTCTTC.